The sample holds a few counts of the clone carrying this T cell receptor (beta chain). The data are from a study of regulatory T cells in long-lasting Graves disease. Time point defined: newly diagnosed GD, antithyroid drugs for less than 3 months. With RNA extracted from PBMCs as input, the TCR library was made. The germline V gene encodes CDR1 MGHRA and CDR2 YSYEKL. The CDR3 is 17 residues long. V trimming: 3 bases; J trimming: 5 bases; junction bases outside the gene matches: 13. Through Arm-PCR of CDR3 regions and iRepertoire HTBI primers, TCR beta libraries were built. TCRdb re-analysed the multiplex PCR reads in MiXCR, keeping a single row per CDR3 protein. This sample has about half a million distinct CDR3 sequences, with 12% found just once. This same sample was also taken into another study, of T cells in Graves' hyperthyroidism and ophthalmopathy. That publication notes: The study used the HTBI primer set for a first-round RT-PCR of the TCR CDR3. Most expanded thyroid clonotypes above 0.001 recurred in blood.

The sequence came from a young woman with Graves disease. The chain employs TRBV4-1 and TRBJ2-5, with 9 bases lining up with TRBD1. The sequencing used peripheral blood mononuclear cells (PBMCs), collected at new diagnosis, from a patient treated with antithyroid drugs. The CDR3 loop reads CASSHTRAQGAGETQYF. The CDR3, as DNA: TGCGCCAGCAGCCACACAAGAGCACAGGGGGCGGGTGAGACCCAGTACTTC.